What follows describes a single T cell receptor beta chain. Its antigen is currently unknown. The data were obtained in a study of cytomegalovirus exposure and HLA in healthy donors. Whole-study findings and limits: Rarity characterized most TCR sequences, yet some public TCRs appeared in many donors. That first-cohort TCR clusters tended to co-occur in the 120 or so validation repertoires was found in a later analysis.

Per germline, CDR1 MDHEN and CDR2 SYDVKM. The CDR3 consists of 14 residues. V was clipped by 6 bases and J by 2 bases, with 11 bases between them. Data came from immunoSEQ multiplex PCR; TCRdb stores just in-frame clones and leaves some out. In the table there are over 150,000 clones, 85% of which are singletons. Donors were drawn from the approximately 120-subject validation cohort, separate from the approximately 680-subject first cohort. The sequence came from a man aged 18 to 29 in good health and CMV-seropositive. Source material: PBMCs. The V gene is TRBV28, the J gene TRBJ1-5; D call uncertain. CDR3 residues: CASSFPVGNQPQHF. DNA for the CDR3: TGTGCCAGCAGCTTTCCGGTTGGCAATCAGCCCCAGCATTTT. Looking up the rest from reference TRBV28 and TRBJ1-5 gives the full variable domain: DVKVTQSSRYLVKRTGEKVFLECVQDMDHENMFWYRQDPGLGLRLIYFSYDVKMKEKGDIPEGYSVSREKKERFSLILESASTNQTSMYLCASSFPVGNQPQHFGDGTRLSIL.